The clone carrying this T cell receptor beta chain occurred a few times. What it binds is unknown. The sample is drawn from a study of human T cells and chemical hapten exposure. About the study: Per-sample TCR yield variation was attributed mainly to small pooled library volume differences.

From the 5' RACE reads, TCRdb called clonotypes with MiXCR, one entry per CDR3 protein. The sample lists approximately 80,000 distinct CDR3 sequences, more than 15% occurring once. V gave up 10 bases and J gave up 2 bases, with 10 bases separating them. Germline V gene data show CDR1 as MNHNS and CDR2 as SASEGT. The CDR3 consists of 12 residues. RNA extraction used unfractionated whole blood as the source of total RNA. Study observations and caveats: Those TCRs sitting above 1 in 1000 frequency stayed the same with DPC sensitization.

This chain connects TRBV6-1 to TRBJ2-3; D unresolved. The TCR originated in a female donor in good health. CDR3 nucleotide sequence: TGTGCCACCCGGAACGTCACAGATACGCAGTATTTT. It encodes CATRNVTDTQYF.